One and the same sample provided the 30 T cell receptor beta chains below, sequenced in a study of T cells in narcolepsy. The protocol was immunoSEQ multiplex PCR, while the TCRdb copy is restricted to in-frame clones and leaves out a portion. This table has some 30,000 clones, around 79% appearing once. Sequenced input: memory (CD45RA-) CD4+ T cells from blood. The receptors were sampled from a human donor in good health.

The chain has TRBV6-5 and TRBJ1-1; D is ambiguous. Germline V lookup: CDR1 MNHEY, CDR2 SVGAGI. V lost 6 bases to trimming and J lost 4 bases, with 9 bases between them. The CDR3 is 12 residues long. The CDR3: CASRSVATEAFF. As DNA, the CDR3 is TGTGCCAGCAGAAGTGTGGCCACTGAAGCTTTCTTT.

V gene TRBV10-1 combines with J gene TRBJ2-7; weak D call: TRBD2 (6 bases). Between the trimmed V and J ends, which lost 6 bases and 1 base, there was a span of 19 bases. Germline V gives CDR1 WNHNN, CDR2 SYGVQD (reference sequence). The CDR3 is 16 amino acids. The CDR3 reads CASSEHTLASSYEQYF. The CDR3, as DNA: TGCGCCAGCAGCGAACATACACTAGCTTCTTCCTACGAGCAGTACTTC.

This chain's CDR3 is CASSVTRSTDTQYF. In nucleotides, the CDR3 is TGTGCCAGCAGCGTAACTCGGAGCACAGATACGCAGTATTTT. This rearrangement joins TRBV9 to TRBJ2-3; no reliable D call. The CDR3 contains 14 residues. V dropped 1 base and J dropped 0 bases, with 6 bases sitting between them. Germline V gene lookup returns CDR1 SGDLS and CDR2 YYNGEE.

The chain couples TRBV5-5 to TRBJ2-5; TRBD2 matches 8 bases. Germline V gives CDR1 SGHKS, CDR2 YYEKEE (reference sequence). The CDR3 is 15 residues long. V lost 0 bases and J lost 0; bases outside the gene matches: 1. The CDR3 DNA reads as TGTGCCAGCAGCTTGGCTAGCGGGTACCAAGAGACCCAGTACTTC. Its translation is CASSLASGYQETQYF.

This clone was seen a single time. The rearrangement uses TRBV5-1 and TRBJ2-4; TRBD1 agrees at 9 bases. Germline V gene sequence: CDR1 SGHRS, CDR2 YFSETQ. This CDR3 is 13 amino acids long. V gave up 7 bases and J gave up 7 bases; unmatched junction bases: 6. The CDR3 DNA reads TGCGCCAGCGGGGACAGGGTTTCGAACATTCAGTACTTC. Residues: CASGDRVSNIQYF.

This clone was detected only once. This sequence joins TRBV27 and TRBJ1-5, with TRBD1 matching 10 bases. Trimming at V came to 4 bases and at J to 6 bases, leaving 6 bases not matched to a gene. CDR1 is MNHEY and CDR2 is SMNVEV in the germline V gene (reference sequence). This CDR3 has 15 amino acids. CDR3 sequence reads: CASSSGTGVVQPQHF. As DNA, the CDR3 is TGTGCCAGCAGTTCGGGGACAGGGGTGGTTCAGCCCCAGCATTTT.

The chain links TRBV13 to TRBJ1-6; possible D gene TRBD1, 5 bases. The CDR3 runs to 14 residues. Trimming cost V 3 bases and J 13 bases, with 16 bases left between them. The germline V gene has CDR1 PRHDT and CDR2 FYEKMQ (reference sequence). CDR3 DNA sequence: TGTGCCAGCAGCTTCCGGGACGCCCGTGAGCCCCTCCACTTT. Protein product: CASSFRDAREPLHF.

The rearrangement links TRBV30 to TRBJ1-5; D remains ambiguous. CDR3 length: 13 amino acids. The ends were cut back, 1 base at V and 6 bases at J, with 10 bases in the middle. CDR1 and CDR2 (germline): GTSNPN, SVGIG (reference sequence). Here the CDR3 reads CAWSGSSRQPQHF. Written as DNA, the CDR3 is TGTGCCTGGAGTGGAAGTTCTCGTCAGCCCCAGCATTTT.

This clone was picked up a small number of times. V gene TRBV10-2 combines with J gene TRBJ2-7, with 8 bases identical to TRBD1. Germline V gives CDR1 WSHSY, CDR2 SAAADI. The CDR3 spans 14 residues. V dropped 3 bases and J dropped 3; count of bases not matched to a gene: 4. DNA for the CDR3: TGCGCCAGCAGTGATGCGGGACAGGTCTACGAGCAGTACTTC. This codes for CASSDAGQVYEQYF.

The chain uses TRBV6-1 and TRBJ1-2, with 8 bases aligning to TRBD1. Germline V CDR1 and CDR2: MNHNS, SASEGT. Losses at the gene ends were 5 bases for V and 8 bases for J; bases not matched to a gene: 7. This CDR3 region has 13 residues. This chain's CDR3 is CASSWTGSVGYTF. For the CDR3, the DNA is TGTGCCAGCAGTTGGACAGGGTCGGTCGGCTACACCTTC.

J is TRBJ1-1 and V is TRBV28, with D possibly being TRBD1 (5 bases). This CDR3 comprises 13 residues. The V gene's germline CDR1 is MDHEN and CDR2 SYDVKM. Trimming removed 6 bases at V and 6 bases at J, with 14 bases between. The CDR3 here is CASRPQGLAEAFF. CDR3 nucleotides: TGTGCCAGCAGACCCCAGGGTCTCGCTGAAGCTTTCTTT. The full variable domain, rest sourced from reference TRBV28 and TRBJ1-1, is DVKVTQSSRYLVKRTGEKVFLECVQDMDHENMFWYRQDPGLGLRLIYFSYDVKMKEKGDIPEGYSVSREKKERFSLILESASTNQTSMYLCASRPQGLAEAFFGQGTRLTVV.

This clone was observed a few times. The V gene is TRBV14, the J gene TRBJ2-1; D tentatively reads TRBD1 or TRBD2 (5 bases each). The V and J ends lost 8 bases and 2 bases respectively, with 16 bases between them. Germline lookup yields CDR1 SGHDN and CDR2 FVKESK. CDR3 length equals 15 residues. Here the CDR3 reads CASSLQTGPYNEQFF. CDR3 nucleotide sequence: TGTGCCAGCTCCTTGCAAACGGGGCCCTACAATGAGCAGTTCTTC.

The chain joins TRBV29-1 to TRBJ1-1, with D possibly being TRBD1 (6 bases). This CDR3 comprises 15 residues. Germline CDR1 and CDR2: SQVTM and ANQGSEA. V dropped 6 bases and J dropped 3 bases, with 20 bases sitting between them. Here the CDR3 reads CSVPSSGAGDTEAFF. CDR3 DNA sequence: TGCAGCGTCCCCAGTTCGGGGGCCGGGGACACTGAAGCTTTCTTT.

The gene calls are TRBV7-7 and TRBJ2-1; TRBD2 aligns across 12 bases. The CDR3 extends over 17 amino acids. V was clipped by 1 base and J by 7 bases; unmatched bases: 8. The V gene's germline CDR1 is SSHAT and CDR2 FNYEAQ (reference sequence). This CDR3 reads CASSLGETSGSLNEQFF. The DNA of the CDR3 is TGTGCCAGCAGCTTAGGGGAGACTAGCGGGAGCCTTAATGAGCAGTTCTTC.

The chain joins TRBV6-4 to TRBJ2-1; D is ambiguous. The V end lost 6 bases, the J end lost 4 bases, and 16 bases lay between the germline ends. This CDR3 is built from 15 residues. Germline loops: CDR1 MRHNA, CDR2 SNTAGT. CDR3 in DNA: TGTGCCAGCAGCCTCGATGGGCAGTCATACAATGAGCAGTTCTTC. It yields the protein CASSLDGQSYNEQFF.

V usage is TRBV27 and J usage is TRBJ1-1; D is undetermined. Deletions cut 3 bases from V and 5 bases from J, with 13 bases between. Germline lookup yields CDR1 MNHEY and CDR2 SMNVEV (reference sequence). The CDR3 loop spans 14 amino acids. In nucleotides, the CDR3 is TGTGCCAGCAGTTTTCAAGCATTAGGGACTGAAGCTTTCTTT. Protein: CASSFQALGTEAFF.

CDR3 region: CASRVAGGHITF. The DNA of the CDR3 is TGTGCCAGCAGAGTAGCGGGGGGGCATATCACCTTC. The genes are TRBV6-5 and TRBJ1-2, with a possible D match to TRBD1 (6 bases). This CDR3 contains 12 residues. V was pared by 6 bases and J by 13 bases, with 18 bases between. Germline lookup yields CDR1 MNHEY and CDR2 SVGAGI.

The chain uses TRBV14 and TRBJ1-1, with D perhaps TRBD1 (6 bases). Germline V lookup: CDR1 SGHDN, CDR2 FVKESK. Deletions cut 4 bases from V and 5 bases from J, with 17 bases between. The CDR3 spans 15 residues. CDR3 residues: CASSLGRGYWTEAFF. CDR3 DNA: TGTGCCAGCAGCCTCGGGAGGGGGTATTGGACTGAAGCTTTCTTT.

The chain uses TRBV30 and TRBJ2-7; no clear D gene. The germline V and J ends were trimmed by 1 base and 2 bases, with 6 bases remaining between them. CDR3 length: 12 amino acids. Germline V gene sequence: CDR1 GTSNPN, CDR2 SVGIG (reference sequence). CDR3 coding DNA: TGTGCCTGGAGTGAGACCCCCTACGAGCAGTACTTC. Translating gives CAWSETPYEQYF.

The V gene is TRBV29-1, the J gene TRBJ2-3; TRBD1 matches 7 bases. The CDR3 is 14 residues long. The junction had 7 bases not matched to a gene; V was cut back by 7 bases and J by 0 bases. The germline V gene has CDR1 SQVTM and CDR2 ANQGSEA. CDR3 sequence (DNA): TGCAGCGCCCGGACAGGTTCGAGCACAGATACGCAGTATTTT. Amino acids: CSARTGSSTDTQYF.

In this sample, this clone turned up once. The V gene is TRBV14, the J gene TRBJ2-5; perhaps TRBD1 as D (6 bases). Germline CDR1 is SGHDN and CDR2 is FVKESK. V was pared by 5 bases and J by 11 bases, with 30 bases between. CDR3 length: 17 amino acids. The CDR3 DNA sequence: TGTGCCAGCAGCGTCCAGGGGATTCGGGCCCCTACGCTTGAGCAGTACTTC. As protein: CASSVQGIRAPTLEQYF.

V and J are TRBV30 and TRBJ1-6, with D tentatively TRBD1 (5 bases). CDR3 size: 14 residues. Looked up from germline, CDR1 is GTSNPN and CDR2 is SVGIG (reference sequence). Trimming stripped 5 bases from V and 7 bases from J, with 15 bases between. The DNA for the CDR3 is TGTGCCTGGGTCGGGGGAGTATGGAATTCACCCCTCCACTTT. Its protein is CAWVGGVWNSPLHF.

V gene TRBV25-1 combines with J gene TRBJ2-7, with D unresolved. The V end was cut by 0 bases, the J end by 4 bases, with 16 bases between. The CDR3 spans 16 residues. Germline V CDR1 and CDR2: MGHDK, SYGVNS. The CDR3 nucleotides read TGTGCCAGCAGTGAATATGGTAGGTCTTATTTTTACGAGCAGTACTTC. This encodes CASSEYGRSYFYEQYF.

The rearrangement uses TRBV6-1 and TRBJ2-7; D uncertain. V was trimmed by 6 bases and J by 4 bases, leaving 10 bases between them. In germline, CDR1 is MNHNS, CDR2 SASEGT. The CDR3 covers 12 residues. Here the CDR3 DNA reads TGTGCCAGCAGCGGTACATGGTACGAGCAGTACTTC. Amino acids: CASSGTWYEQYF.

CDR3 bases: TGTGCCAGCAGTCCCACCCTAGGGATCGGGACCCAGTACTTC. Its translation is CASSPTLGIGTQYF. The chain joins TRBV27 to TRBJ2-5; no clear D. Germline values: CDR1 MNHEY, CDR2 SMNVEV (reference sequence). CDR3 length equals 14 residues. V was shortened by 5 bases and J by 7 bases, with 17 bases between the two germline ends.

This chain uses TRBV30 with TRBJ2-2, with a possible D match to TRBD1 (6 bases). The germline V gene encodes CDR1 GTSNPN and CDR2 SVGIG (reference sequence). The CDR3 has 14 residues. V was clipped by 4 bases and J by 4 bases, with 13 bases between them. CDR3 nucleotides: TGTGCCTGGACACGGACAGCTAGCACCGGGGAGCTGTTTTTT. Residues: CAWTRTASTGELFF.

The chain carries TRBV6-6 and TRBJ2-3, with 7 nucleotides matching TRBD2. With 9 bases clipped from V and 0 bases from J, the junction kept 3 bases outside the gene matches. The germline CDR1 and CDR2 sequences are MNHNY and SVGAGI (reference sequence). The CDR3 is 13 residues long. The CDR3 region has the DNA TGTGCCAGTCTAGCGGCTAGCACAGATACGCAGTATTTT. It translates to CASLAASTDTQYF.

The chain has TRBV6-4 and TRBJ2-1; 10 bases agree with TRBD2. The trim removed 4 bases at V and 7 bases at J, leaving 7 bases unmatched. From germline, CDR1 is MRHNA and CDR2 SNTAGT. The CDR3 has 15 residues. CDR3 loop: CASSVIAGGLNEQFF. The CDR3, as DNA: TGTGCCAGCAGTGTGATAGCGGGAGGTCTTAATGAGCAGTTCTTC.

This clone was observed a handful of times. The gene calls are TRBV19 and TRBJ2-7; a possible D gene is TRBD2 (5 bases). The CDR3 is made up of 12 amino acids. V gave up 5 bases and J gave up 6 bases, with 11 bases separating them. CDR1 is LNHDA and CDR2 is SQIVND in the germline V gene (reference sequence). In nucleotides, the CDR3 is TGTGCCAGTAGTCCTCCACTAGGCGAGCAGTACTTC. It is translated as CASSPPLGEQYF.

The V gene is TRBV27, the J gene TRBJ2-1; TRBD1 aligns across 8 bases. CDR1 and CDR2 from the germline V gene are MNHEY and SMNVEV (reference sequence). The CDR3 loop spans 15 amino acids. J lost 0 bases, V lost 4 bases, and 2 bases had no gene match. This chain's CDR3 is CASSSDRGSYNEQFF. CDR3 DNA: TGTGCCAGCAGTTCCGACAGGGGCTCCTACAATGAGCAGTTCTTC.